This passage covers 10 T cell receptor beta chains from one sample sequenced in a study of beta chain features in type 1 diabetes. Findings and limits, study-wide: When Type 1 diabetes patients were examined, their TCRB CDR3s proved moderately but significantly shorter in all four CD4+ subsets.

TCRB transcripts that were expressed got sequenced, as all of the isolated RNA had been reverse transcribed. Method: immunoSEQ multiplex PCR; TCRdb's copy keeps in-frame clones and lacks some. The sample lists 250,000 to 300,000 clones; roughly 13% were seen once. Which antigens these TCRs recognize remains unknown. Source material: naive CD4+ T cells from blood. These TCRs come from a man younger than 45 with type 1 diabetes.

The table lists this clone with a few counts. The chain recombines TRBV9 with TRBJ1-5; the match to TRBD1 covers 7 bases. Losses at the gene ends were 0 bases for V and 6 bases for J; bases not matched to a gene: 3. CDR3 length equals 14 residues. Germline CDR1 is SGDLS and CDR2 is YYNGEE. The CDR3 protein is CASSVDPGGQPQHF. The CDR3 nucleotides are TGTGCCAGCAGCGTAGACCCAGGGGGTCAGCCCCAGCATTTT. Complete variable domain (other parts from reference TRBV9 and TRBJ1-5): DSGVTQTPKHLITATGQRVTLRCSPRSGDLSVYWYQQSLDQGLQFLIQYYNGEERAKGNILERFSAQQFPDLHSELNLSSLELGDSALYFCASSVDPGGQPQHFGDGTRLSIL.

This clone was detected only a few times. The V gene is TRBV7-2, the J gene TRBJ2-7, with D perhaps TRBD2 (6 bases). Germline V gives CDR1 SGHTA, CDR2 FQGNSA. Deletions cut 5 bases from V and 3 bases from J, with 14 bases between. CDR3 length: 14 amino acids. DNA for the CDR3: TGTGCCAGCAGCCCGCGGGACTCCGACTACGAGCAGTACTTC. Translation gives CASSPRDSDYEQYF.

The CDR3 DNA is TGCAAAGCCTATGACACTGAAGCTTTCTTT. Its protein is CKAYDTEAFF. V and J are TRBV20-1 and TRBJ1-1, with no clear D. Germline assignment: CDR1 DFQATT and CDR2 SNEGSKA (reference sequence). The CDR3 loop spans 10 amino acids.

The rearrangement joins TRBV19 to TRBJ2-1; TRBD1 aligns across 10 bases. V dropped 9 bases and J dropped 12; count of bases not matched to a gene: 11. The CDR3 is 13 amino acids. CDR1 LNHDA and CDR2 SQIVND come from the germline V gene (reference sequence). CDR3 sequence (DNA): TGTGCCAGCAGCCGGGACAGGGGTCCCAGGCAGTTCTTC. It encodes CASSRDRGPRQFF.

A few counts support this clone. This chain uses TRBV28 with TRBJ2-3; weak D call: TRBD2 (6 bases). The V gene lost 6 bases and the J gene lost 4 bases, with 17 bases spanning the gap. CDR1 is MDHEN, CDR2 SYDVKM, per germline. This CDR3 spans 15 amino acids. CDR3 nucleotides: TGTGCCAGCAGACTCGGAGGGAGTAGGGCAGATACGCAGTATTTT. Translating it yields CASRLGGSRADTQYF. Supplemented by reference TRBV28 and TRBJ2-3, the full variable domain reads DVKVTQSSRYLVKRTGEKVFLECVQDMDHENMFWYRQDPGLGLRLIYFSYDVKMKEKGDIPEGYSVSREKKERFSLILESASTNQTSMYLCASRLGGSRADTQYFGPGTRLTVL.

V and J are TRBV7-9 and TRBJ1-5; 10 bases align to TRBD1. The CDR3 has 13 amino acids. Germline loops: CDR1 SEHNR, CDR2 FQNEAQ (reference sequence). J was trimmed by 5 bases and V by 5 bases; bases with no gene match: 0. The CDR3, as DNA: TGTGCCAGCAGCGGACAGGGGGATCAGCCCCAGCATTTT. Protein product: CASSGQGDQPQHF. The full variable domain, with the rest looked up from reference TRBV7-9 and TRBJ1-5, is DTGVSQNPRHKITKRGQNVTFRCDPISEHNRLYWYRQTLGQGPEFLTYFQNEAQLEKSRLLSDRFSAERPKGSFSTLEIQRTEQGDSAMYLCASSGQGDQPQHFGDGTRLSIL.

The chain uses TRBV4-3 and TRBJ2-3, with TRBD2 identical over 9 bases. The CDR3 is 17 residues long. Germline V gives CDR1 LGHNA, CDR2 YSLEER. The ends lost 4 bases at V and 1 base at J; junction bases unmatched: 9. CDR3 in DNA: TGCGCCAGCAGCCGAACGCGGACTAGCGACCGCACAGATACGCAGTATTTT. Translation gives CASSRTRTSDRTDTQYF.

This chain connects TRBV4-3 to TRBJ2-1; 11 bases match TRBD2. Unmatched junction bases numbered 7, after V lost 0 bases and J lost 6 bases. The CDR3 spans 17 residues. Per the germline V gene, CDR1 is LGHNA and CDR2 is YSLEER. CDR3 in amino acids: CASSQDKLAGDFNEQFF. CDR3 bases: TGCGCCAGCAGCCAAGATAAACTAGCGGGAGATTTCAATGAGCAGTTCTTC.

Comments on this clone: An end of the junction differs from the germline gene, which may be a read error. This chain uses TRBV7-9 with TRBJ2-1; 7 bases align to TRBD2. CDR3 length: 15 amino acids. Looked up from germline, CDR1 is SEHNR and CDR2 is FQNEAQ (reference sequence). CDR3 region: CASSRWEGLGNEQFF. As DNA, the CDR3 is TGCGCCAGCAGCCGCTGGGAGGGCCTAGGCAATGAGCAGTTCTTC.

This chain connects TRBV30 to TRBJ2-2; 10 nucleotides align to TRBD1. The V gene's germline CDR1 is GTSNPN and CDR2 SVGIG (reference sequence). Germline trimming cut 3 bases from V and 5 bases from J; bases unmatched to any gene: 9. CDR3 length: 16 amino acids. Here the CDR3 DNA reads TGTGCCTGGAGCTTGGCCGGACAGGGGGATACCGGGGAGCTGTTTTTT. This encodes CAWSLAGQGDTGELFF.